Below are 14 T cell receptor beta chains sequenced from a single sample in a study of cytotoxic CD8 clonotypes in ibrutinib-treated CLL. Profiling relied on immunoSEQ multiplex PCR, and the TCRdb table lists in-frame clones only, not all of them. The table lists roughly 70,000 clones, less than 95% of them singletons, with around 3.1% in the top ten. The input for sequencing was PBMCs, taken after 12 months of ibrutinib treatment. The receptors come from a human donor with chronic lymphocytic leukemia.

The J gene is TRBJ1-3, the V gene TRBV5-1; 7 bases are shared with TRBD1. Looked up from germline, CDR1 is SGHRS and CDR2 is YFSETQ. The CDR3 sequence is 14 residues long. V gave up 4 bases and J gave up 1 base; unmatched junction bases: 2. CDR3 DNA sequence: TGCGCCAGCAGCGCGACAGGGTCTGGAAACACCATATATTTT. This translates into CASSATGSGNTIYF.

The chain uses TRBV2 and TRBJ2-7; tentatively, D is TRBD1 or TRBD2 (5 bases each). From germline, CDR1 is SNHLY and CDR2 FYNNEI. The CDR3 totals 16 residues. Trimming pared 3 bases from V and 2 bases from J, leaving 17 bases between. The CDR3: CASSELKGSRPYEQYF. CDR3 coding DNA: TGTGCCAGCAGTGAGTTGAAGGGGAGTCGGCCCTACGAGCAGTACTTC.

This sequence joins TRBV13 and TRBJ1-1, with D perhaps matching TRBD1 (6 bases). Germline V gene data show CDR1 as PRHDT and CDR2 as FYEKMQ (reference sequence). The CDR3 totals 15 residues. The ends were cut back, 0 bases at V and 3 bases at J, with 11 bases in the middle. In DNA, the CDR3 is TGTGCCAGCAGCTTAGGAGGGGGGAGGGACACTGAAGCTTTCTTT. Translation gives CASSLGGGRDTEAFF.

The chain employs TRBV10-3 and TRBJ1-1; tentatively, D is TRBD1 (5 bases). Trimming took off 2 bases at V and 3 bases at J, with 13 bases between the two ends. The germline V gene has CDR1 ENHRY and CDR2 SYGVKD. The CDR3 runs to 15 residues. The CDR3 sequence is CAISEVQDDYTEAFF. Here the CDR3 DNA reads TGTGCCATCAGTGAGGTACAGGATGATTACACTGAAGCTTTCTTT.

The J gene is TRBJ2-5, the V gene TRBV5-6, with 7 bases lining up with TRBD1. The germline gives CDR1 SGHDT, CDR2 YYEEEE. This CDR3 is built from 16 residues. The V segment lost 3 bases and the J segment 3 bases; nucleotides outside the gene matches: 11. The CDR3 is CASSWTVGTVKETQYF. As DNA, the CDR3 is TGTGCCAGCAGCTGGACCGTCGGGACAGTGAAAGAGACCCAGTACTTC.

V usage is TRBV6-4 and J usage is TRBJ2-3; TRBD1 might be the D (5 bases). The V gene's germline CDR1 is MRHNA and CDR2 SNTAGT. This CDR3 comprises 14 residues. The germline V and J ends were trimmed by 2 bases and 2 bases, with 8 bases remaining between them. CDR3 in amino acids: CASSDNRYTDTQYF. The CDR3 DNA follows: TGTGCCAGCAGTGACAACAGGTACACAGATACGCAGTATTTT.

The V and J genes are TRBV19 and TRBJ2-1; tentatively, D is TRBD2 (5 bases). This CDR3 spans 14 amino acids. V gave up 7 bases and J gave up 4 bases, with 14 bases separating them. Germline V gene data show CDR1 as LNHDA and CDR2 as SQIVND (reference sequence). This CDR3 is CASNVLRGYNEQFF. The CDR3 nucleotides read TGTGCCAGTAACGTCCTTAGAGGGTACAATGAGCAGTTCTTC.

This chain connects TRBV7-2 to TRBJ2-7, with D possibly matching TRBD1 (5 bases). The germline V gene has CDR1 SGHTA and CDR2 FQGNSA. With 1 base removed from V and 10 bases from J, the gap between germline ends came to 14 bases. The CDR3 covers 13 residues. The DNA for the CDR3 is TGTGCCAGCAGCTTAGGTCGCGACAGTGGACAGTACTTC. It yields the protein CASSLGRDSGQYF.

The genes are TRBV4-1 and TRBJ1-2; D perhaps matches TRBD1 (6 bases). Germline V lookup: CDR1 MGHRA, CDR2 YSYEKL. This CDR3 comprises 15 residues. Trimming took 4 bases from V and 7 from J, leaving 19 bases between them. The CDR3 loop is CASSRPEQGLGGYTF. CDR3 DNA sequence: TGCGCCAGCAGCCGACCAGAACAGGGCTTAGGTGGCTACACCTTC.

The J gene is TRBJ1-1, the V gene TRBV21-1; the table's D gene call, TRBD1, was not cross checked with the DNA. TRBV21-1 is assigned pseudogene status. This CDR3 spans 15 amino acids. The chain's CDR3 is CASSHPGTVNTEAFF. The CDR3 DNA reads as TGTGCCAGCAGCCATCCCGGGACAGTGAACACTGAAGCTTTCTTT.

This rearrangement joins TRBV7-8 to TRBJ1-1, with D possibly matching TRBD1 (5 bases). V dropped 0 bases and J dropped 5 bases, with 13 bases sitting between them. Germline V gene sequence: CDR1 SGHVS, CDR2 FQNEAQ. The CDR3 totals 15 residues. CDR3 in amino acids: CASSLAVGGATEAFF. CDR3 sequence (DNA): TGTGCCAGCAGCTTAGCCGTTGGTGGGGCGACTGAAGCTTTCTTT.

The chain has TRBV14 and TRBJ2-1; D is perhaps TRBD2 (5 bases). V was clipped by 2 bases and J by 0 bases, with 14 bases between them. Germline lookup yields CDR1 SGHDN and CDR2 FVKESK. This CDR3 comprises 17 residues. The CDR3 is CASSQLGGPSSYNEQFF. In DNA, the CDR3 is TGTGCCAGCAGCCAACTTGGCGGGCCGAGCTCCTACAATGAGCAGTTCTTC. The variable domain in full, with the rest retrieved from reference TRBV14 and TRBJ2-1, is EAGVTQFPSHSVIEKGQTVTLRCDPISGHDNLYWYRRVMGKEIKFLLHFVKESKQDESGMPNNRFLAERTGGTYSTLKVQPAELEDSGVYFCASSQLGGPSSYNEQFFGPGTRLTVL.

This sequence joins TRBV5-1 and TRBJ2-5, with 14 bases fitting TRBD2. The length of the CDR3 is 16 residues. Germline values: CDR1 SGHRS, CDR2 YFSETQ. V was pared by 4 bases and J by 5 bases, with 7 bases of the junction left unmatched. CDR3 coding DNA: TGCGCCAGCAGCCCGGGACTAGCGGGAGTATTGGAGACCCAGTACTTC. It is translated as CASSPGLAGVLETQYF.

The chain has TRBV7-3 and TRBJ2-1, with TRBD2 matching 7 bases. The CDR3 spans 19 residues. Germline CDR1 and CDR2: SGHTA and FQGTGA. The V segment lost 5 bases and the J segment 4 bases; nucleotides outside the gene matches: 20. In DNA, the CDR3 is TGTGCCAGCAGCCTCATGGTACTAGCGTCAACGGGGGGTTACAATGAGCAGTTCTTC. Its protein is CASSLMVLASTGGYNEQFF.